This T cell receptor (beta chain) was recovered during a study of T cell repertoires in ileal Crohn's disease. Adults with ileal or ileocolonic Crohn's disease and an indication for resection were eligible. Assay used: immunoSEQ multiplex PCR; TCRdb lists only in-frame clones, some missing. The repertoire has a few thousand clones, over 75% of them found once; the top ten carry 13%. With 6 bases removed from V and 3 bases from J, the gap between germline ends came to 9 bases. Per germline, CDR1 DFQATT and CDR2 SNEGSKA (reference sequence). This CDR3 comprises 11 residues. The chain combines TRBV20-1 with TRBJ2-7; maybe TRBD1 (6 bases). The receptor was isolated from an adult with Crohn's disease. What was sequenced was ileal tissue. CDR3 in DNA: TGCAGTGCGAGGGACAACTACGAGCAGTACTTC. Protein product: CSARDNYEQYF.